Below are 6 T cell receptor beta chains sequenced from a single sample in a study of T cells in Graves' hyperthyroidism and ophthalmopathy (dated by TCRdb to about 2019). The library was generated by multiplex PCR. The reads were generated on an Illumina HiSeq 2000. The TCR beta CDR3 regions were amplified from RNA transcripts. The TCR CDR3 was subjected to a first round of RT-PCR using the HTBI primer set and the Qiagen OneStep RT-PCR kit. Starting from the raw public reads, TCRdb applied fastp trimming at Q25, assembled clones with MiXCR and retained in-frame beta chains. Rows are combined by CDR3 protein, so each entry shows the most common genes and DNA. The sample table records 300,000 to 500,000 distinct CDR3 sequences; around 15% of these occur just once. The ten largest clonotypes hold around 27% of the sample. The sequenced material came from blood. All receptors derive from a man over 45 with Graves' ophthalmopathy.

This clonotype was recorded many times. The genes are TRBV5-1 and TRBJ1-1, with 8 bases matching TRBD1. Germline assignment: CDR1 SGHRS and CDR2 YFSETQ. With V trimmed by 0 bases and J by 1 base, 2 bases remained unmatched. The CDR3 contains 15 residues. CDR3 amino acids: CASSLAGQGNTEAFF. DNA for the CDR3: TGCGCCAGCAGCTTGGCTGGACAGGGGAACACTGAAGCTTTCTTT.

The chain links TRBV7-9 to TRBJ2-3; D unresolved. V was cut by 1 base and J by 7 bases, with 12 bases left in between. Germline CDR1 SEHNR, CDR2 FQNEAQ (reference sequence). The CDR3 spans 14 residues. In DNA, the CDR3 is TGTGCCAGCAGCTTAGTCCCCTCCATGAATACGCAGTATTTT. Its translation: CASSLVPSMNTQYF.

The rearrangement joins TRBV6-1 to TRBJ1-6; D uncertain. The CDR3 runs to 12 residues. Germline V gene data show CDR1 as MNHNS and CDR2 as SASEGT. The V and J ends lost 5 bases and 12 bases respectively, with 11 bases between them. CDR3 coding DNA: TGTGCCAGCAGTCGCGACGCGGGACCCCTCCACTTT. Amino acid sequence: CASSRDAGPLHF.

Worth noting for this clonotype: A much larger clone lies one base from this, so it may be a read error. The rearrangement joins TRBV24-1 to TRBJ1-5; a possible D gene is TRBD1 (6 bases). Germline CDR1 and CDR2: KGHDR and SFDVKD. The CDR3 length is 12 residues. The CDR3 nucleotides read TGTGCCACCAGTGCAGGGGATCAGCCCCAGCGTTTT. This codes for CATSAGDQPQRF.

As DNA, the CDR3 is TGCGCCAGCAGCTTACAGGGTTCTCGGGCTAATGAAAAACTGTTTTTT. Translated: CASSLQGSRANEKLFF. The chain has TRBV5-1 and TRBJ1-4; TRBD1 is a possible D gene (6 bases). Germline-derived CDR1 and CDR2 are SGHRS and YFSETQ. This CDR3 contains 16 residues. Trimming stripped 2 bases from V and 3 bases from J, with 14 bases between.

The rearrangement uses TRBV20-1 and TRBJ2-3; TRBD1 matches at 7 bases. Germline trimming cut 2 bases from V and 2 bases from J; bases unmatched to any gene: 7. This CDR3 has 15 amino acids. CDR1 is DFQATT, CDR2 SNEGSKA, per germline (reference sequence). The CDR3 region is CSARQGTANTDTQYF. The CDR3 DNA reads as TGCAGTGCTAGACAGGGGACAGCCAACACAGATACGCAGTATTTT.